The next 17 T cell receptor beta chains were all read from a single sample in a study of shared clonotypes between healthy human individuals. The protocol was immunoSEQ multiplex PCR, while the TCRdb copy is restricted to in-frame clones and leaves out a portion. The profile shows about a million clones, more than 65% of them singletons. Sequencing was performed on memory CD4+ T cells sorted from blood. The subset denotes: CD45RA-negative fraction. Receptors originate from a man younger than 30 in good health.

This clone was detected a few times. J is TRBJ2-6 and V is TRBV19, with D perhaps TRBD1 (6 bases). Germline lookup yields CDR1 LNHDA and CDR2 SQIVND (reference sequence). The CDR3 extends over 20 amino acids. V dropped 0 bases and J dropped 4 bases, with 22 bases sitting between them. The CDR3 nucleotides read TGTGCCAGTAGTATAGACCTCACAGGGAGCTCTAGATCCGGGGCCAACGTCCTGACTTTC. Residues: CASSIDLTGSSRSGANVLTF.

The chain couples TRBV4-1 to TRBJ1-2; TRBD1 matches at 8 bases. CDR3 length equals 14 residues. Germline assignment: CDR1 MGHRA and CDR2 YSYEKL. Germline trimming cut 4 bases from V and 4 bases from J; bases unmatched to any gene: 5. CDR3 residues: CASSLVTGGYGYTF. The DNA for the CDR3 is TGCGCCAGCAGCCTTGTCACAGGGGGCTATGGCTACACCTTC.

This clone occurred a few times. This CDR3 is also generated by other DNA sequences in the sample. The chain couples TRBV5-6 to TRBJ2-3; D is ambiguous. V lost 0 bases and J lost 5, with 1 base in between. This CDR3 is built from 11 residues. Germline V gene sequence: CDR1 SGHDT, CDR2 YYEEEE. CDR3 DNA sequence: TGTGCCAGCAGCTTGGAAGATACGCAGTATTTT. It specifies CASSLEDTQYF. Looking up the rest from reference TRBV5-6 and TRBJ2-3 gives the full variable domain: DAGVTQSPTHLIKTRGQQVTLRCSPKSGHDTVSWYQQALGQGPQFIFQYYEEEERQRGNFPDRFSGHQFPNYSSELNVNALLLGDSALYLCASSLEDTQYFGPGTRLTVL.

This clone was picked up one time. This chain links TRBV18 with TRBJ1-1; D is unclear. Germline V lookup: CDR1 KGHSH, CDR2 LQKENI. This CDR3 has 16 amino acids. V lost 2 bases and J lost 2, with 15 bases in between. As DNA, the CDR3 is TGTGCCAGCTCACCAAATCGGGGAAGGCCTAACACTGAAGCTTTCTTT. It translates to CASSPNRGRPNTEAFF.

The chain carries TRBV5-1 and TRBJ1-1; D is perhaps TRBD1 (5 bases). The germline CDR1 and CDR2 sequences are SGHRS and YFSETQ. V was cut by 5 bases and J by 0 bases, with 11 bases left in between. The CDR3 is made up of 14 amino acids. The CDR3 is CASRSDRMNTEAFF. In DNA, the CDR3 is TGCGCCAGCAGATCTGACAGAATGAACACTGAAGCTTTCTTT.

The chain recombines TRBV7-2 with TRBJ1-1; 7 bases align to TRBD1. Per the germline V gene, CDR1 is SGHTA and CDR2 is FQGNSA. The CDR3 spans 15 residues. After removal of 1 base from V and 4 bases from J, the junction contained 6 bases not matched to a gene. The CDR3 loop reads CASSLVEGASTEAFF. The CDR3 region has the DNA TGTGCCAGCAGCTTAGTAGAGGGGGCGAGCACTGAAGCTTTCTTT.

This sequence joins TRBV7-2 and TRBJ2-7, with 9 bases identical to TRBD1. V shed 0 bases, J shed 4 bases, and the junction held 4 bases outside the gene matches. The germline V gene encodes CDR1 SGHTA and CDR2 FQGNSA. The CDR3 is 15 residues long. Here the CDR3 reads CASSLAGQGFYEQYF. The CDR3 coding sequence is TGTGCCAGCAGCTTAGCGGGACAGGGTTTTTACGAGCAGTACTTC.

The J gene is TRBJ2-1, the V gene TRBV7-3; 8 nucleotides line up with TRBD1. Germline values: CDR1 SGHTA, CDR2 FQGTGA. V trimming: 5 bases; J trimming: 6 bases; junction bases outside the gene matches: 9. This CDR3 spans 15 amino acids. The CDR3 coding sequence is TGTGCCAGCAGCCACGCCGGGACAGGCCTCAATGAGCAGTTCTTC. Residues: CASSHAGTGLNEQFF.

This clone is a singleton in its sample. A read error may account for a junction end that differs from germline. The J gene is TRBJ2-5, the V gene TRBV30; D not resolved. CDR1 is GTSNPN and CDR2 is SVGIG in the germline V gene (reference sequence). CDR3 length: 12 residues. The CDR3 here is CAWSKTQETPYF. CDR3 coding DNA: TGTGCCTGGAGTAAGACTCAAGAGACCCCGTACTTC.

The rearrangement links TRBV11-2 to TRBJ1-1; D is possibly TRBD1 (6 bases). The CDR3 contains 14 residues. Trimming cost V 3 bases and J 3 bases, with 11 bases left between them. The germline V gene has CDR1 SGHAT and CDR2 FQNNGV. The DNA of the CDR3 is TGTGCCAGCAGCTTCCTTCCAGGGGACACTGAAGCTTTCTTT. Encoded protein: CASSFLPGDTEAFF. The full variable domain, completed using reference TRBV11-2 and TRBJ1-1, is EAGVAQSPRYKIIEKRQSVAFWCNPISGHATLYWYQQILGQGPKLLIQFQNNGVVDDSQLPKDRFSAERLKGVDSTLKIQPAKLEDSAVYLCASSFLPGDTEAFFGQGTRLTVV.

The V call is TRBV5-5, the J call TRBJ2-3; maybe TRBD1 (5 bases). There are 14 residues in the CDR3. Trimming stripped 3 bases from V and 0 bases from J, with 8 bases between. Germline assignment: CDR1 SGHKS and CDR2 YYEKEE (reference sequence). Here the CDR3 reads CASSSRVSTDTQYF. The CDR3 bases are TGTGCCAGCAGCTCCAGGGTCAGCACAGATACGCAGTATTTT.

The CDR3 sequence: CASSLGRVNEQFF. In DNA, the CDR3 is TGTGCCAGCAGCTTAGGCAGGGTCAATGAGCAGTTCTTC. The J gene is TRBJ2-1, the V gene TRBV7-8, with D possibly matching TRBD1 (5 bases). V was trimmed by 1 base and J by 6 bases, leaving 7 bases between them. The CDR3 totals 13 residues. Germline CDR1 reads SGHVS; CDR2 reads FQNEAQ.

This chain links TRBV7-2 with TRBJ2-7, with 7 bases aligning to TRBD2. V dropped 2 bases and J dropped 2; count of bases not matched to a gene: 12. This CDR3 is built from 17 residues. Germline loops: CDR1 SGHTA, CDR2 FQGNSA. DNA for the CDR3: TGTGCCAGCAGCTTAATTCACGGTCGGGGAGGGACCTACGAGCAGTACTTC. Residues: CASSLIHGRGGTYEQYF.

The chain uses TRBV2 and TRBJ2-3, with 7 bases aligning to TRBD2. V shed 6 bases, J shed 3 bases, and the junction held 12 bases outside the gene matches. Germline assignment: CDR1 SNHLY and CDR2 FYNNEI. The CDR3 runs to 16 residues. The CDR3 is CASRGGREFATDTQYF. The CDR3 DNA sequence: TGTGCCAGCAGGGGTGGGCGGGAGTTTGCGACAGATACGCAGTATTTT. Full variable domain (rest looked up from reference TRBV2 and TRBJ2-3): EPEVTQTPSHQVTQMGQEVILRCVPISNHLYFYWYRQILGQKVEFLVSFYNNEISEKSEIFDDQFSVERPDGSNFTLKIRSTKLEDSAMYFCASRGGREFATDTQYFGPGTRLTVL.

The genes are TRBV10-3 and TRBJ2-7; TRBD1 is a possible D gene (5 bases). The V gene lost 3 bases and the J gene lost 5 bases, with 17 bases spanning the gap. CDR1 ENHRY and CDR2 SYGVKD come from the germline V gene. The CDR3 totals 15 residues. The CDR3 is CAISEGSAGRDEQYF. The CDR3 DNA reads as TGTGCCATCAGTGAAGGTTCGGCAGGGCGCGACGAGCAGTACTTC.

The gene calls are TRBV5-5 and TRBJ1-5; D not certain. The germline gives CDR1 SGHKS, CDR2 YYEKEE (reference sequence). The V end was cut by 0 bases, the J end by 7 bases, with 14 bases between. This CDR3 has 15 amino acids. The CDR3 protein is CASSLAPREGQPQHF. CDR3 bases: TGTGCCAGCAGCTTGGCCCCGAGAGAAGGGCAGCCCCAGCATTTT.

The rearrangement links TRBV5-4 to TRBJ1-1; D unclear. Between the trimmed V and J ends, which lost 1 base and 11 bases, there was a span of 12 bases. Germline lookup yields CDR1 SGHNT and CDR2 YYREEE (reference sequence). This CDR3 is built from 12 residues. The CDR3 coding sequence is TGTGCCAGCAGCTTGCGCACGGGAGGGGCTTTCTTT. Its protein product is CASSLRTGGAFF. Full variable domain (outside the CDR3, taken from reference TRBV5-4 and TRBJ1-1): ETGVTQSPTHLIKTRGQQVTLRCSSQSGHNTVSWYQQALGQGPQFIFQYYREEENGRGNFPPRFSGLQFPNYSSELNVNALELDDSALYLCASSLRTGGAFFGQGTRLTVV.